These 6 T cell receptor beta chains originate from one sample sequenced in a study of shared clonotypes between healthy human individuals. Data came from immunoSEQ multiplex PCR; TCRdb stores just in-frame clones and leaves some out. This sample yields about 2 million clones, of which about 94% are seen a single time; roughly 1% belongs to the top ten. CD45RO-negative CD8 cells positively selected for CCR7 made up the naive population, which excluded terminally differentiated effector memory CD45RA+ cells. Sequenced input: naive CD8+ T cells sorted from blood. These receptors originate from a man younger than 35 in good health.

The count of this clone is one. Here the CDR3 reads CASSPTGHEQFF. As DNA, the CDR3 is TGTGCCAGCAGTCCAACAGGGCATGAGCAGTTCTTC. This chain uses TRBV6-5 with TRBJ2-1; tentatively, D is TRBD1 (6 bases). V gave up 5 bases and J gave up 8 bases, with 10 bases separating them. CDR1 and CDR2 (germline): MNHEY, SVGAGI. The CDR3 totals 12 residues.

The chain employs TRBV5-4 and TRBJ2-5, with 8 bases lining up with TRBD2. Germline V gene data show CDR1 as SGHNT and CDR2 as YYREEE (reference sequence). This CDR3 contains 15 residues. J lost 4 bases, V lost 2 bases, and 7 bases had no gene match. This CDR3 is CASSFTGGPVETQYF. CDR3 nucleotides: TGTGCCAGCAGCTTTACGGGAGGGCCAGTAGAGACCCAGTACTTC.

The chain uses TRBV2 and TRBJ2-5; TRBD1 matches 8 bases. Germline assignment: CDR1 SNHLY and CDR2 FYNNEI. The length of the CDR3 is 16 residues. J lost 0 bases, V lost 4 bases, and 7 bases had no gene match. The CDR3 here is CASSVVTGVNQETQYF. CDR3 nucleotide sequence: TGTGCCAGCAGTGTGGTGACAGGGGTGAACCAAGAGACCCAGTACTTC. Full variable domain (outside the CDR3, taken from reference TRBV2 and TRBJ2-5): EPEVTQTPSHQVTQMGQEVILRCVPISNHLYFYWYRQILGQKVEFLVSFYNNEISEKSEIFDDQFSVERPDGSNFTLKIRSTKLEDSAMYFCASSVVTGVNQETQYFGPGTRLLVL.

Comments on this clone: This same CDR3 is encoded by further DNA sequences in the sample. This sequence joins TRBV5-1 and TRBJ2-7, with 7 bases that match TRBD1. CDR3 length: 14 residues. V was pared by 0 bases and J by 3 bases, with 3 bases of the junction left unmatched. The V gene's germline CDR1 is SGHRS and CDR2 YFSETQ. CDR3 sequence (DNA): TGCGCCAGCAGCTTGGAAGGGGGCCTCTACGAGCAGTACTTC. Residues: CASSLEGGLYEQYF.

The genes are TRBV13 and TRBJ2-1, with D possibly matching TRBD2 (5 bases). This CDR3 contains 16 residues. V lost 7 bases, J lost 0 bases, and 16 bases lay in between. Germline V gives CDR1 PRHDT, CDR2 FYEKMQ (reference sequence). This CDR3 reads CASTRPGVSSYNEQFF. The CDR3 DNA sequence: TGTGCCAGCACCCGACCCGGGGTAAGCTCCTACAATGAGCAGTTCTTC.

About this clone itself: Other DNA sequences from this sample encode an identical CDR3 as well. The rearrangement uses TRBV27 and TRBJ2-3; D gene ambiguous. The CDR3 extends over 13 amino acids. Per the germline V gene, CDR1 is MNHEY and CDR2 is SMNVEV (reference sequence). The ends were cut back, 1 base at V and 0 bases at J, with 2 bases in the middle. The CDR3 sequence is CASSLFSTDTQYF. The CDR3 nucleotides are TGTGCCAGCAGTTTATTTAGCACAGATACGCAGTATTTT.